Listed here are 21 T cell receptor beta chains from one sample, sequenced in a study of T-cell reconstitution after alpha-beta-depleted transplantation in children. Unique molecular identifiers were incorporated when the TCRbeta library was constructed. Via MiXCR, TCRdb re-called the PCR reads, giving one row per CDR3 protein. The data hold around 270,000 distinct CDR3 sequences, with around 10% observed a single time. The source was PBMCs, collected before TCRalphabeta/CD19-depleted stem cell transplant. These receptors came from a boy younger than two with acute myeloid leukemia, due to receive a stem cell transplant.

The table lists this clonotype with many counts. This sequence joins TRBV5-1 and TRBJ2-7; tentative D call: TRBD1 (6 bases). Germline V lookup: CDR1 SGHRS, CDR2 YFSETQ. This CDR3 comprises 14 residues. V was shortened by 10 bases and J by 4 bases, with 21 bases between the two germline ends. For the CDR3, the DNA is TGCGCCTGTCGAAGTTCGGAAGGGGGTTACGAGCAGTACTTC. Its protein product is CACRSSEGGYEQYF.

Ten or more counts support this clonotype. CDR3 region: CSVTGWATEAFF. The CDR3 DNA sequence: TGCAGCGTTACAGGGTGGGCGACTGAAGCTTTCTTT. The chain employs TRBV29-1 and TRBJ1-1, with D perhaps matching TRBD1 (6 bases). V shed 5 bases and J shed 5 bases, with 12 bases lying between them. Germline V gene data show CDR1 as SQVTM and CDR2 as ANQGSEA. This CDR3 comprises 12 residues.

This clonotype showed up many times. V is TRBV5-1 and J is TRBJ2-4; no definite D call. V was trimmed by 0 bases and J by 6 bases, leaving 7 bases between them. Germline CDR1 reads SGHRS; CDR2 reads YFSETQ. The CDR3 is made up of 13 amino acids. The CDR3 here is CASSLGVGNIQYF. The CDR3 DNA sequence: TGCGCCAGCAGCTTGGGAGTCGGAAACATTCAGTACTTC.

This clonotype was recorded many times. DNA of the CDR3: TGCAGTGTTTACGGACTAGCGGGAGATACGCAGTATTTT. Its translation: CSVYGLAGDTQYF. This sequence joins TRBV20-1 and TRBJ2-3, with 11 bases fitting TRBD2. This CDR3 is 13 amino acids long. V trimming: 7 bases; J trimming: 5 bases; junction bases outside the gene matches: 5. CDR1 DFQATT and CDR2 SNEGSKA come from the germline V gene (reference sequence).

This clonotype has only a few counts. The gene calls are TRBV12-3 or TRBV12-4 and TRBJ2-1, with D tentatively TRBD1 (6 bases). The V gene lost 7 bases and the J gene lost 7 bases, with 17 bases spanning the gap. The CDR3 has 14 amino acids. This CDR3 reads CASTRVQGLNEQFF. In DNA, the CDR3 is TGTGCCAGCACCCGGGTACAGGGATTGAATGAGCAGTTCTTC.

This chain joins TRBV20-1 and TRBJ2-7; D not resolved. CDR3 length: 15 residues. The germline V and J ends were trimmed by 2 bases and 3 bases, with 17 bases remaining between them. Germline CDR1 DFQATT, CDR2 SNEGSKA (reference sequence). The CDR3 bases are TGCAGTGCTAGAATGGGGAACGGCCTCGTCTACGAGCAGTACTTC. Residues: CSARMGNGLVYEQYF.

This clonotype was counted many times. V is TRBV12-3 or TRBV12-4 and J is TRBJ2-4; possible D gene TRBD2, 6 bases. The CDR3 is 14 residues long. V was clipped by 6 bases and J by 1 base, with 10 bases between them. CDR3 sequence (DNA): TGTGCCAGCAGGAGGGAGGCGGCCAAAAACATTCAGTACTTC. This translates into CASRREAAKNIQYF.

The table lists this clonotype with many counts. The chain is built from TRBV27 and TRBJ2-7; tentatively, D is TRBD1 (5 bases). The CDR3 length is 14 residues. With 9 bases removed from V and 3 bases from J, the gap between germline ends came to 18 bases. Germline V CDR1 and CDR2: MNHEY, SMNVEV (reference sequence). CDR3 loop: CASVTESPIYEQYF. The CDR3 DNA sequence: TGTGCCAGTGTGACAGAATCCCCTATCTACGAGCAGTACTTC.

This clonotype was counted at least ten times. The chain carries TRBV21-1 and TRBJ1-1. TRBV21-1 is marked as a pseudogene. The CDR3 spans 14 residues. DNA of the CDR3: TGTGCCAGCTGCAGGGTTACGCTAAACACTGAAGCTTTCTTT. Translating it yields CASCRVTLNTEAFF.

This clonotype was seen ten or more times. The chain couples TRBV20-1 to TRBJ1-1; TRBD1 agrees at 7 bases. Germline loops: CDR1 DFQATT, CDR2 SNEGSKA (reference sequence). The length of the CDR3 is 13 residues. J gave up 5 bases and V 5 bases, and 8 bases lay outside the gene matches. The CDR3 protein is CSAPNTGVTEAFF. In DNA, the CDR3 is TGCAGTGCTCCGAATACAGGGGTGACTGAAGCTTTCTTT.

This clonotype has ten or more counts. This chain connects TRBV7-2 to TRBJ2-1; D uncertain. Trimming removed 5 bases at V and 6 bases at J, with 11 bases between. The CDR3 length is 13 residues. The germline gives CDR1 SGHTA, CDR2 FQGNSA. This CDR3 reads CASSKPVSNEQFF. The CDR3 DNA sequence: TGTGCCAGCAGCAAACCCGTAAGCAATGAGCAGTTCTTC.

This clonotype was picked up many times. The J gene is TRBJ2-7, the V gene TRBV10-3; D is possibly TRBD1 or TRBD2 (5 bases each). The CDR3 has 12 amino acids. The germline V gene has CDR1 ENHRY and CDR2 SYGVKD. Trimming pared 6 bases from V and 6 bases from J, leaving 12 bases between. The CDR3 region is CAIRVGPREQYF. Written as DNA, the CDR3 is TGTGCCATCAGAGTGGGACCTCGCGAGCAGTACTTC.

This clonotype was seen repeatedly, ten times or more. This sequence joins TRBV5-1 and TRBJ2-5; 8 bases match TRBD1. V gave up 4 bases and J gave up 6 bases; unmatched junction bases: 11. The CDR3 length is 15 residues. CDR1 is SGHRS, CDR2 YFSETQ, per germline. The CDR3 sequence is CASSVAGGAGKTQYF. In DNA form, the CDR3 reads TGCGCCAGCAGCGTCGCAGGGGGCGCAGGGAAGACCCAGTACTTC.

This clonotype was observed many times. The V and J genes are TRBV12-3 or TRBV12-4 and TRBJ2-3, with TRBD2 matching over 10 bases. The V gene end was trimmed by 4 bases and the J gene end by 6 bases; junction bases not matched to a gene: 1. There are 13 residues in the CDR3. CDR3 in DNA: TGTGCCAGCAGTTGGACTAGCGGCGATACGCAGTATTTT. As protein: CASSWTSGDTQYF.

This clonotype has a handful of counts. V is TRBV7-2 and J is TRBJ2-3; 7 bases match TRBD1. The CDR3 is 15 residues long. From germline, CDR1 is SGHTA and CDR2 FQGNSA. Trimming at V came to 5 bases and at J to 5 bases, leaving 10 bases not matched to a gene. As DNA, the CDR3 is TGTGCCAGCAGCCATAAAAACAGGGGCATAGATACGCAGTATTTT. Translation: CASSHKNRGIDTQYF.

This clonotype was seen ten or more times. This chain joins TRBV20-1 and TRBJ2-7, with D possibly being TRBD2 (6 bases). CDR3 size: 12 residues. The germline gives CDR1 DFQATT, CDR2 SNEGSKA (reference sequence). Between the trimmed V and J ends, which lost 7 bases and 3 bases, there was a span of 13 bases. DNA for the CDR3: TGCAGTGGGGTTCTGGACTACTACGAGCAGTACTTC. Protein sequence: CSGVLDYYEQYF.

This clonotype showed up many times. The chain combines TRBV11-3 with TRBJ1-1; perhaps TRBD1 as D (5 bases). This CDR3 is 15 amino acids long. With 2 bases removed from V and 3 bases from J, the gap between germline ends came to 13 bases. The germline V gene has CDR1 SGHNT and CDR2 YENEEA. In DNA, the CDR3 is TGTGCCAGCAGCTTATCCTTGGGGGGACACACTGAAGCTTTCTTT. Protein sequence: CASSLSLGGHTEAFF.

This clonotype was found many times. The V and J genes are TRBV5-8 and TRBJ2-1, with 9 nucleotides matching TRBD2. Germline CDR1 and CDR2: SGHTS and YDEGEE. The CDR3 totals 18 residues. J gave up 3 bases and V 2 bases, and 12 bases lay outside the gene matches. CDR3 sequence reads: CASSLWHSGTSFYNEQFF. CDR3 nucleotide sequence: TGTGCCAGCAGCTTATGGCATTCCGGGACTAGCTTCTACAATGAGCAGTTCTTC.

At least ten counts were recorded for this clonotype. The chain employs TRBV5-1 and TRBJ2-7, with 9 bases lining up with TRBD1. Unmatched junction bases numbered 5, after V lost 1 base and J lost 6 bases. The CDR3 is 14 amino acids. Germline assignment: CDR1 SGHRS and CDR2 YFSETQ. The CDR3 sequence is CASSLTGQGGEQYF. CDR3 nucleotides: TGCGCCAGCAGCTTGACGGGACAGGGAGGCGAGCAGTACTTC.

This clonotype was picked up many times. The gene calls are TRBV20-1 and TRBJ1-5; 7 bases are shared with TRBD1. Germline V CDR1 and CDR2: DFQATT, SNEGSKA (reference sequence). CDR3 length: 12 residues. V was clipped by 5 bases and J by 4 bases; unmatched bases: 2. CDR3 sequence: CSALDRNQPQHF. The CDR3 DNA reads TGCAGTGCTCTGGACAGGAATCAGCCCCAGCATTTT.

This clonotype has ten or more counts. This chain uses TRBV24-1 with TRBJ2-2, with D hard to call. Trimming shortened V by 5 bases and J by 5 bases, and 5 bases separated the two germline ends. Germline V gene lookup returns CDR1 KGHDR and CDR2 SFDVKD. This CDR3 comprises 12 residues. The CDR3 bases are TGTGCCACCAGTGTTTGGACCGGGGAGCTGTTTTTT. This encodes CATSVWTGELFF.